The present entry profiles one TCR beta chain with its context. The antigen remains unidentified. TCR beta cDNA was generated via 5'RACE template switching incorporating UMIs. With the 5' RACE reads reprocessed, TCRdb shows one record per CDR3 protein and no DNA. The repertoire table contains roughly 390,000 distinct CDR3 sequences. This CDR3 spans 13 amino acids. Germline-derived CDR1 and CDR2 are LNHDA and SQIVND (reference sequence). This entry belongs to a study of T cells expressing NK-cell markers. Study background: Seven of the eight sequenced donors were HCMV-seropositive; one was seronegative.

Broader study findings: These clonotypes also led the CD3+CD56-NKG2C+ fraction in a handful of donors.

The clonotype was recovered from a man aged 18 to 70 in good health. Sequenced sample: blood T cells: a sorted CD56 or NKG2C T cell subset, CD4+ or CD8+ T cells, or bulk PBMC T cells (not recorded which). The rearrangement uses TRBV19 and TRBJ2-2; TCRdb lists TRBD1, though no DNA is available to test this call. CDR3: CASSSQGSGELFF. The full variable domain, with the rest looked up from reference TRBV19 and TRBJ2-2, is DGGITQSPKYLFRKEGQNVTLSCEQNLNHDAMYWYRQDPGQGLRLIYYSQIVNDFQKGDIAEGYSVSREKKESFPLTVTSAQKNPTAFYLCASSSQGSGELFFGEGSRLTVL.